The clone carrying this T cell receptor (beta chain) was recorded at least ten times. Its antigen remains unidentified. The entry originates in a study of read filtering for tumor transcriptome and immune sequencing. Looking at the study overall: After DNase treatment, RNA was made into whole-transcriptome libraries.

Study findings and constraints: Approximately 87% of IR-seq clonotypes had a single read, yet these held around 3.3% of reads.

CDR3 length: 15 residues. CDR1 and CDR2 from the germline V gene are MNHEY and SVGAGI. J lost 2 bases, V lost 4 bases, and 7 bases had no gene match. The library was built from about 370 ng RNA with molecular barcoded adaptors for alpha/delta and beta/gamma chains. TCRdb ran MiXCR on the reads and lists one entry per CDR3 protein. The table includes some 39,000 distinct CDR3 sequences, around 15% detected once. The origin of this receptor is a donor aged 40 or older with multiple myeloma. V is TRBV6-5 and J is TRBJ2-5; TRBD1 matches 7 bases. Sequencing used a population of CD138-negative cells sorted from bone marrow. CDR3 DNA: TGTGCCAGCAGTTGGGACAGAAACTCTCAAGAGACCCAGTACTTC. This encodes CASSWDRNSQETQYF.